This T cell receptor (beta chain) came from a study of blood T cells in healthy people across ages. This clonotype was observed a handful of times. A sample-barcoded 5' primer and a J-beta primer mix were used in a second PCR of roughly 6 to 11 cycles. Each cDNA molecule, via a template-switch adaptor with 12 random nucleotides, was tagged. TCRdb reprocessed the 5' RACE reads with MiXCR, giving one entry per CDR3 protein. Seen here are 450,000 to 700,000 distinct CDR3 sequences, roughly 29% observed once, and the top ten hold about a fifth. This CDR3 comprises 16 residues. Germline CDR1 SGHVS, CDR2 FNYEAQ. Trimming stripped 2 bases from V and 6 bases from J, with 18 bases between.

This TCR came from an older woman in good health. The specimen sequenced was blood. The chain employs TRBV7-6 and TRBJ2-3; D is uncertain. CDR3 DNA sequence: TGTGCCAGCAGCTTACTAAAGGGTTTTATTCCCGATACGCAGTATTTT. Its translation: CASSLLKGFIPDTQYF.